This T cell receptor beta chain was sequenced for a study of T cell repertoires in cytomegalovirus infection. Overall study context: In the study, CMV epitopes included recently identified HLA-C-restricted and well-studied HLA-B-restricted ones. Public TCR beta signature analysis indicated the presence of both CMV infection and matching HLA type. Findings of the study overall: The ex vivo response was dominated by HLA-C-restricted CMV-specific TCR beta clonotypes.

The CDR3 totals 20 residues. Germline values: CDR1 SGHAT, CDR2 FQNNGV. The V segment lost 4 bases and the J segment 4 bases; nucleotides outside the gene matches: 21. TCRdb used MiXCR to reprocess the reads, holding one entry per CDR3 protein. The table shows approximately 110,000 distinct CDR3 sequences, with approximately 30% occurring only once. On this clonotype: Its antigen is unidentified.

J is TRBJ1-3 and V is TRBV11-2, with TRBD1 matching over 8 bases. The sequenced sample was CD8+ T cells from cultured PBMCs, obtained from culture after CMV antigen stimulation. The sequence was collected from a human donor in good health (CMV status not recorded). Some clones in this sample may be carry-over from other donors' samples. DNA of the CDR3: TGTGCCAGCAGCTCGCCAAAGGGACAGGTCGGACTGTATGGCGGAAACACCATATATTTT. Amino acid sequence: CASSSPKGQVGLYGGNTIYF.